The sequence of this TCR beta chain was determined in a study of cytomegalovirus exposure and HLA in healthy donors. Study observations and caveats: Diagnosis of cytomegalovirus status made by the classifier reportedly showed high specificity and sensitivity.

The PCR used 60 Vbeta and 13 Jbeta primers. Produced via immunoSEQ multiplex PCR; TCRdb's table is partial and in-frame only. The repertoire holds over 150,000 clones, with 79% as singletons. V dropped 8 bases and J dropped 4 bases, with 12 bases sitting between them. The CDR3 covers 12 residues. Germline CDR1 SEHNR, CDR2 FQNEAQ (reference sequence). As concerns this clone: The antigen is unknown.

Sequenced material: PBMCs. The genes are TRBV7-9 and TRBJ2-7; possible D gene TRBD1, 5 bases. The source is a girl between 10 and 17 years old in good health and CMV-seropositive. CDR3 loop: CASSLRVYEQYF. CDR3 in DNA: TGTGCCAGCTCCCTCAGGGTTTACGAGCAGTACTTC.